This T cell receptor (beta chain) was retrieved from a study of shared clonotypes between healthy human individuals (dated by TCRdb to 2018 to 2021). Looking at the study overall: A couple of women and three men aged 18 to 49 years were included in the cohort. For each donor, CD4 naive and CD4 memory were each run on three plates, CD8 naive on two plates, and CD8 memory on one plate. The study deeply sequenced blood TCR repertoires of several healthy adults to estimate repertoire size and the extent of clonotype sharing between individuals. Different laboratories and diverse techniques were used to prepare libraries and sequence TCR repertoires, to increase sequencing depth and limit assay-specific biases. Per donor, leukapheresis produced somewhere between about 0.9 and 10 billion PBMCs.

Beyond this particular receptor, the publication reports: Incomplete sequencing was indicated by rarefaction of sorted-subset datasets, despite the large sequencing depth. Because the study included only a small number of donors, the genetic and exposure-history diversity represented was limited. Clonotypes shared by all four sorted-subset donors showed higher generation probabilities than non-shared clonotypes. When several donors were compared, the shared fraction of clonotypes was around 5% for naive CD4, more than 3% for naive CD8, roughly 2.5% for memory CD4, and approximately 0.4% for memory CD8. Naive subsets generally had larger estimated clonotype richness than memory subsets did. Sampling was restricted to blood, and TCR repertoires in tissue are likely to differ from TCR repertoires in blood. Based on pairwise subsampling, the degree of clonotype sharing among donors was expected to be affected by sequencing depth.

V is cut back by 5 bases and J by 5 bases, with 6 bases in the junction unmatched. The CDR3 starts with the cysteine, ends with the phenylalanine, and has 14 residues. Only the CDR3 DNA stays, 42 bases, in frame from base 1. From a lookup of the germline V gene (reference sequence), CDR1 and CDR2 are LNHDA and SQIVND. As concerns this clone: No cognate antigen has been identified for it. The sample holds no much larger clone one base away, and base qualities are not on file.

Healthy HIV-negative adults with no recently reported acute infections or vaccinations were included as donors. All donors were Caucasian adults living in Nashville, Tennessee, USA. CD4+ T cells were enriched through magnetic negative selection, after which naive cells were positively selected on CD45RA and the remaining negative fraction served as the memory subset. After blood collection by leukapheresis, PBMCs were isolated using Ficoll-Histopaque density gradient centrifugation and then cryopreserved in the vapor phase of liquid nitrogen. Analytical flow cytometry was used to check the purity and quantity of each magnetically sorted T cell population. Genomic DNA was isolated from every sorted fraction and measured by UV absorbance on a Nanodrop 2000c. Using the deep immunoSEQ assay, TCR CDR3 regions were amplified from genomic DNA by multiplex PCR. For each cell subset, the extracted genomic DNA was distributed evenly across all wells of several immunoSEQ 96-well plates, and each plate served as one replicate. For sorted subsets, each replicate PCR was loaded with approximately 0.2 ug genomic DNA, equivalent to 30,000 or so T cell genomes. Purified libraries were quantified with a Qubit 3.0 fluorometer, sized on a Bioanalyzer 2100, and re-quantified with the KAPA Library Quantification kit. Every immunoSEQ 96-well plate was sequenced on a separate single-read 150-cycle Illumina NextSeq 550 flow cell. The original pipeline was this. Because the immunoSEQ output held only junctional sequences and lacked quality scores, the filtering could not match the filtering applied to full-length reads. Sequences were annotated with PyIR, a Python wrapper for IgBLAST v1.9, and V/J genes and CDR3 were assigned using IMGT germline references. Reads were filtered out if the reads had weak V/J assignments (E-value above 1e-6), no CDR3, stop codons, out-of-frame junctions, or ambiguous translated residues. V3J clonotypes were defined as sequences sharing the same inferred V gene, J gene, and CDR3 amino acid sequence. The percentage overlap between two repertoires was calculated by dividing the number of shared unique clonotypes by the size of the smaller repertoire. Three approaches were used to assess repertoire richness: RTK rarefaction, the Chao1 estimator, and Recon v2.1 estimates of unobserved clonotypes. Generation probabilities were computed with OLGA for all TCRbeta clonotypes obtained by the gDNA method from several donors. Drawn from immuneACCESS, this table holds only the in-frame rearrangements with V and J called that TCRdb kept. Clones are partly lost; checked studies trace under half to an unresolved V gene and leave the rest unexplained. V, J and clone size are taken as reported in that table, and D and trimming were inferred from the DNA itself. The sample profile shows around 2.5 million clones; 80% to 95% of them were found once. The ten most abundant clones make up approximately 0.35% of the sample.

This clonotype was sampled from a man younger than 30 in good health. Some clones in this sample may be carry-over from other donors' samples. The rearranged segments are TRBV19 and TRBJ1-5; TRBD1 lines up with 7 middle nucleotides. Material for sequencing was naive CD4+ T cells from PBMCs. The label giving this sample's cell subset or site can be read as: CD45RA+ positively selected. The CDR3 has the sequence CASSRTGLYQPQHF. The DNA sequence follows: TGTGCCAGTAGTCGGACAGGTCTCTATCAGCCCCAGCATTTT. The full variable domain, with segments outside the CDR3 supplied by the reference TRBV19 and TRBJ1-5 proteins, appears as DGGITQSPKYLFRKEGQNVTLSCEQNLNHDAMYWYRQDPGQGLRLIYYSQIVNDFQKGDIAEGYSVSREKKESFPLTVTSAQKNPTAFYLCASSRTGLYQPQHFGDGTRLSIL.